The present T cell receptor beta chain was sequenced within a study of blood T cells in healthy people across ages. The study's findings and limits: Older individuals had lower TCR beta diversity per million T cells (the decline was roughly linear).

This clonotype was seen more than once but under ten times. Its antigen is still unknown. The authors ran a second PCR of 7 to 11 cycles using a sample-barcoded 5' primer and a J-beta primer mix. TCRdb processed the 5' RACE reads anew with MiXCR; each CDR3 protein has one entry. The sample holds approximately 1.5 million distinct CDR3 sequences, roughly 30% seen once. The CDR3 contains 15 residues. Trimming pared 6 bases from V and 7 bases from J, leaving 21 bases between. In germline, CDR1 is MNHEY, CDR2 SVGAGI. Sequencing used blood. The receptor was derived from a woman in her twenties or thirties in good health. The chain is built from TRBV6-5 and TRBJ1-2; perhaps TRBD1 as D (5 bases). The CDR3 loop reads CASSGTEDRVGGYTF. CDR3 sequence (DNA): TGTGCCAGCAGCGGGACCGAGGACCGTGTCGGTGGCTACACCTTC.